Listed below are T cell receptor beta chains from one sample, sequenced in a study of cytomegalovirus exposure and HLA in healthy donors. Using immunoSEQ multiplex PCR, the repertoire was profiled, and TCRdb retains in-frame clones only, with some absent. The profile covers 100,000 to 150,000 clones, with about 74% appearing a single time and about 4.4% taken by the ten largest. Specimen: PBMCs. The receptors originated from a woman aged 45-60 years in good health and CMV-seropositive. Each CDR3 is given with its conserved first and last residue. Each record gives: D gene, V gene, clone size, J gene, CDR3 length, CDR3 protein, CDR3 DNA. A D gene is named only where the DNA matches it firmly. Some rows have no size entry. The others give once, few or many, or a class for an expanded clone.

>.|TRBV7-6|.|TRBJ2-7|15
CASSLGAGATYEQYF
TGTGCCAGCAGCTTGGGGGCAGGGGCAACCTACGAGCAGTACTTC
>.|TRBV6-6|few|TRBJ2-7|15
CASSHRAGATTEQYF
TGTGCCAGCAGCCACAGAGCAGGGGCGACCACCGAGCAGTACTTC
>TRBD1|TRBV7-2|.|TRBJ1-5|13
CASSPRGDQPQHF
TGTGCCAGCAGCCCCAGGGGGGATCAGCCCCAGCATTTT
>.|TRBV19|.|TRBJ1-5|17
CASSFRAVRGGNQPQHF
TGTGCCAGTAGTTTCAGGGCAGTGCGGGGCGGCAATCAGCCCCAGCATTTT
>TRBD1|TRBV19|.|TRBJ2-7|14
CASSISGTGYEQYF
TGTGCCAGTAGTATTTCAGGGACAGGGTACGAGCAGTACTTC
>TRBD1|TRBV19|.|TRBJ2-7|13
CASSAGQVDEQYF
TGTGCCAGTAGTGCGGGACAGGTGGACGAGCAGTACTTC
>TRBD1|TRBV6-6|.|TRBJ2-3|12
CASSPQGTAQYF
TGTGCCAGCAGTCCACAGGGGACGGCGCAGTATTTT
>.|TRBV28|.|TRBJ1-6|17
CASSLRAAVSYNSPLHF
TGTGCCAGCAGTTTGAGGGCAGCTGTCTCCTATAATTCACCCCTCCACTTT
>.|TRBV6-5|few|TRBJ1-1|12
CASLDRNTEAFF
TGTGCCAGCCTCGACAGGAACACTGAAGCTTTCTTT
>.|TRBV12-2|.|TRBJ2-7|22
CASRLRFSWTRIPPHRSYEQYF
TGTGCAAGTCGCTTACGTTTTTCGTGGACACGGATCCCGCCCCATCGCTCCTACGAGCAGTACTTC
>TRBD1|TRBV11-2|few|TRBJ2-7|13
CASSLSTRDRVAF
TGTGCCAGCAGCTTATCTACGCGGGACAGGGTCGCTTTC
>.|TRBV5-1|.|TRBJ2-3|11
CASRQRDTQYF
TGCGCCAGCAGGCAGCGAGATACGCAGTATTTT
>.|TRBV6-5|.|TRBJ2-5|13
CASSPLYQETQYF
TGTGCCAGCAGTCCTTTGTACCAAGAGACCCAGTACTTC
>.|TRBV4-2|.|TRBJ2-3|16
CASSRSTGILSDTQYF
TGTGCCAGCAGCCGCAGCACAGGGATTTTATCAGATACGCAGTATTTT
>TRBD1|TRBV4-2|few|TRBJ2-7|15
CASSLGTGATYEQYF
TGTGCCAGCAGCCTGGGGACAGGGGCTACCTACGAGCAGTACTTC
>.|TRBV11-2|.|TRBJ2-6|16
CASSKERVLGANVLTF
TGTGCCAGCAGCAAAGAGAGGGTACTGGGGGCCAACGTCCTGACTTTC
>TRBD1|TRBV9|.|TRBJ2-2|14
CASSPTGGTGELFF
TGTGCCAGCAGCCCAACAGGGGGAACCGGGGAGCTGTTTTTT
>TRBD2|TRBV19|.|TRBJ2-2|15
CASTALAGGTGELFF
TGTGCCAGTACCGCACTAGCGGGGGGGACCGGGGAGCTGTTTTTT
>TRBD1|TRBV27|.|TRBJ2-7|18
CASSRGQVGLGTVYEQYF
TGTGCCAGCAGTCGGGGACAGGTGGGCTTGGGGACGGTCTACGAGCAGTACTTC
>TRBD2|TRBV4-2|.|TRBJ2-3|17
CASSQVASGGVPDTQYF
TGTGCCAGCAGCCAAGTGGCTAGCGGGGGGGTACCGGATACGCAGTATTTT
>TRBD1|TRBV4-1|.|TRBJ1-4|16
CASSYKGTGIHEKLFF
TGCGCCAGCAGCTACAAGGGGACAGGGATACATGAAAAACTGTTTTTT
>.|TRBV5-1|.|TRBJ1-1|12
CASSLEGSEAFF
TGCGCCAGCAGCTTGGAAGGGAGTGAAGCTTTCTTT
>.|TRBV5-5|.|TRBJ2-5|16
CASKPGSSTTWETQYF
TGTGCCAGCAAACCTGGATCTAGCACTACATGGGAGACCCAGTACTTC
>.|TRBV2|once|TRBJ1-1|14
CASRANRQERKAFF
TGTGCCAGCAGGGCTAACCGACAGGAGCGGAAAGCTTTCTTT
>TRBD2|TRBV2|.|TRBJ2-1|14
CASREREGYNEQFF
TGTGCCAGCAGAGAGCGGGAGGGATACAATGAGCAGTTCTTC
>.|TRBV19|.|TRBJ2-7|17
CASSIVLRLQAAYEQYF
TGTGCCAGTAGTATCGTACTAAGACTGCAAGCTGCCTACGAGCAGTACTTC
>.|TRBV28|.|TRBJ1-5|18
CADTPGQDIEYSNQPQHF
TGTGCCGACACCCCGGGACAAGATATAGAATATAGCAATCAGCCCCAGCATTTT
>.|TRBV5-1|once|TRBJ1-1|13
CASSLLRNTEAFF
TGCGCCAGCAGCCTACTTAGGAACACTGAAGCTTTCTTT
>.|TRBV6-5|.|TRBJ2-7|16
CASSYSRSQGSYEQYF
TGTGCCAGCAGTTACTCGCGTAGCCAGGGCTCCTACGAGCAGTACTTC
>TRBD2|TRBV27|once|TRBJ2-7|14
CASSLSMGGYEQYF
TGTGCCAGCAGTTTAAGTATGGGGGGGTACGAGCAGTACTTC
>.|TRBV14|.|TRBJ1-2|12
CASSQISYGYTF
TGTGCCAGCAGCCAAATCAGCTATGGCTACACCTTC
>.|TRBV27|.|TRBJ2-7|12
CVSVRQNYEQYF
TGTGTCAGCGTGCGACAGAACTACGAGCAGTACTTC
>TRBD1|TRBV19|.|TRBJ2-2|14
CASTRGPNTGELFF
TGTGCCAGTACAAGGGGGCCCAACACCGGGGAGCTGTTTTTT
>TRBD1|TRBV10-3|.|TRBJ1-2|14
CAISTGQGNYGYTF
TGTGCCATCAGTACGGGACAGGGGAACTATGGCTACACCTTC
>TRBD1|TRBV28|.|TRBJ1-2|17
CASSLSARTGSLDGYTF
TGTGCCAGCAGTTTATCTGCCCGGACAGGATCTCTCGACGGCTACACCTTC
>TRBD1|TRBV28|once|TRBJ1-5|17
CASSSVGTGGGNQPQHF
TGTGCCAGCAGTTCCGTAGGGACAGGGGGAGGTAATCAGCCCCAGCATTTT
>TRBD1|TRBV15|.|TRBJ1-2|13
CATSRGQGNGYTF
TGTGCCACCAGCAGAGGACAGGGTAATGGCTACACCTTC
>.|TRBV5-1|.|TRBJ2-1|14
CASSPGRGADEQFF
TGCGCCAGCAGCCCGGGCCGGGGGGCGGATGAGCAGTTCTTC
>TRBD1|TRBV6-5|.|TRBJ1-2|14
CASSYYRQGSGYTF
TGTGCCAGCAGTTACTACCGACAGGGGAGTGGCTACACCTTC
>TRBD2|TRBV9|.|TRBJ2-4|15
CASSVSSGGRDIQYF
TGTGCCAGCAGCGTTTCTAGCGGGGGGCGGGACATTCAGTACTTC
>.|TRBV28|.|TRBJ2-2|14
CASGIGGITGELFF
TGTGCCAGCGGCATCGGGGGAATCACCGGGGAGCTGTTTTTT